The 27 T cell receptor beta chains below come from one sample, sequenced in a study of shared clonotypes between healthy human individuals. Profiling relied on immunoSEQ multiplex PCR, and the TCRdb table lists in-frame clones only, not all of them. The data show roughly 600,000 clones, about 98% seen once. The naive CD8 population came from CD45RO-negative cells selected for CCR7, without terminally differentiated effector memory CD45RA+ cells. The specimen was naive CD8+ T cells sorted from blood. These receptors were obtained from a man aged 25 to 45 in good health.

V usage is TRBV11-2 and J usage is TRBJ2-6; maybe TRBD2 (7 bases). Germline values: CDR1 SGHAT, CDR2 FQNNGV. This CDR3 spans 17 amino acids. Trimming cost V 4 bases and J 2 bases, with 15 bases left between them. The CDR3 nucleotides are TGTGCCAGCAGCTACACTCGGGGGGCGCCTGGGGCCAACGTCCTGACTTTC. It yields the protein CASSYTRGAPGANVLTF. Filled out from reference TRBV11-2 and TRBJ2-6, the complete variable domain reads EAGVAQSPRYKIIEKRQSVAFWCNPISGHATLYWYQQILGQGPKLLIQFQNNGVVDDSQLPKDRFSAERLKGVDSTLKIQPAKLEDSAVYLCASSYTRGAPGANVLTFGAGSRLTVL.

This clone is a singleton in its sample. The chain is built from TRBV29-1 and TRBJ2-1; D possibly corresponds to TRBD2 (5 bases). The CDR3 is 13 amino acids. The germline CDR1 and CDR2 sequences are SQVTM and ANQGSEA. V lost 4 bases to trimming and J lost 0 bases, with 7 bases between them. Written as DNA, the CDR3 is TGCAGCGTTGGGACTGGCTCCTACAATGAGCAGTTCTTC. As protein: CSVGTGSYNEQFF.

The V call is TRBV5-5, the J call TRBJ2-7; TRBD1 matches at 7 bases. CDR1 is SGHKS and CDR2 is YYEKEE in the germline V gene (reference sequence). This CDR3 spans 16 amino acids. V shed 4 bases, J shed 0 bases, and the junction held 10 bases outside the gene matches. CDR3 sequence reads: CASSASFRGSSYEQYF. The CDR3 DNA is TGTGCCAGCAGCGCTTCTTTCAGGGGGAGCTCCTACGAGCAGTACTTC.

The rearrangement uses TRBV27 and TRBJ2-1; D remains unclear. Germline values: CDR1 MNHEY, CDR2 SMNVEV (reference sequence). V was cut by 5 bases and J by 5 bases, with 16 bases left in between. This CDR3 comprises 15 residues. The chain's CDR3 is CASSLATRSDNEQFF. DNA of the CDR3: TGTGCCAGCAGTCTCGCGACCAGGAGCGACAATGAGCAGTTCTTC.

V usage is TRBV2 and J usage is TRBJ2-5; no reliable D call. This CDR3 spans 12 amino acids. Germline V gene data show CDR1 as SNHLY and CDR2 as FYNNEI. With 10 bases removed from V and 2 bases from J, the gap between germline ends came to 11 bases. In DNA, the CDR3 is TGTGCCATCATTGCTATGCAAGAGACCCAGTACTTC. This sequence encodes CAIIAMQETQYF.

This sequence joins TRBV6-5 and TRBJ2-7, with TRBD1 matching over 9 bases. CDR3 length equals 14 residues. In germline, CDR1 is MNHEY, CDR2 SVGAGI. V dropped 6 bases and J dropped 5; count of bases not matched to a gene: 8. In nucleotides, the CDR3 is TGTGCCAGCAGCCTGCAACAGGGGGCCAACGAGCAGTACTTC. Its protein product is CASSLQQGANEQYF.

The rearrangement uses TRBV5-6 and TRBJ1-4, with no clear D. CDR1 is SGHDT, CDR2 YYEEEE, per germline. CDR3 length equals 15 residues. V lost 6 bases, J lost 3 bases, and 15 bases lay in between. The CDR3: CASTEGRAANEKLFF. Here the CDR3 DNA reads TGTGCCAGCACCGAAGGGAGGGCGGCTAATGAAAAACTGTTTTTT.

This chain joins TRBV28 and TRBJ1-5; the D gene is possibly TRBD1 (6 bases). Per the germline V gene, CDR1 is MDHEN and CDR2 is SYDVKM. The germline V and J ends were trimmed by 6 bases and 6 bases, with 18 bases remaining between them. CDR3 length: 15 amino acids. CDR3 amino acids: CASSLSRGPSQPQHF. The CDR3 nucleotides are TGTGCCAGCAGCCTCAGCAGGGGTCCGAGTCAGCCCCAGCATTTT.

This chain uses TRBV29-1 with TRBJ2-7; 8 nucleotides align to TRBD2. After removal of 1 base from V and 1 base from J, the junction contained 3 bases not matched to a gene. This CDR3 has 14 residues. Per germline, CDR1 SQVTM and CDR2 ANQGSEA. The CDR3, as DNA: TGCAGCGTTGAAGTGTTAGCGGGATCCTACGAGCAGTACTTC. Encoded protein: CSVEVLAGSYEQYF.

V usage is TRBV5-6 and J usage is TRBJ2-2, with D hard to call. CDR3 length: 14 amino acids. Germline V gives CDR1 SGHDT, CDR2 YYEEEE. Between the trimmed V and J ends, which lost 3 bases and 0 bases, there was a span of 6 bases. The CDR3 loop is CASSSGPNTGELFF. CDR3 DNA: TGTGCCAGCAGCTCCGGACCGAACACCGGGGAGCTGTTTTTT.

This clone was seen only once. The J gene is TRBJ2-3, the V gene TRBV7-9; the D is unclear. Germline CDR1 reads SEHNR; CDR2 reads FQNEAQ (reference sequence). This CDR3 spans 14 amino acids. The V end lost 4 bases, the J end lost 10 bases, and 18 bases lay between the germline ends. The CDR3 nucleotides read TGTGCCAGCAGCTACCGGGCCCGACCCGAGGCGCAGTATTTT. Its translation is CASSYRARPEAQYF.

The rearrangement uses TRBV1 and TRBJ2-6. TRBV1 is a pseudogene segment. The CDR3 sequence is 14 residues long. The CDR3 is CTSRANGRANVLTF. CDR3 DNA sequence: TGCACCAGCAGGGCAAACGGTCGGGCCAACGTCCTGACTTTC.

On this clone: Distinct nucleotide sequences in the sample also encode this CDR3. The V and J genes are TRBV5-1 and TRBJ2-7, with a weak D call TRBD2 (5 bases). Germline CDR1 is SGHRS and CDR2 is YFSETQ. This CDR3 has 13 amino acids. The ends were cut back, 0 bases at V and 3 bases at J, with 7 bases in the middle. The CDR3 DNA is TGCGCCAGCAGCTTGGTTGGGAGCTACGAGCAGTACTTC. Translation gives CASSLVGSYEQYF.

V gene TRBV5-4 combines with J gene TRBJ2-1; the match to TRBD2 covers 8 bases. The V segment lost 0 bases and the J segment 7 bases; nucleotides outside the gene matches: 9. CDR1 and CDR2 (germline): SGHNT, YYREEE (reference sequence). The CDR3 loop spans 16 amino acids. CDR3 residues: CASSLVSSGSRNEQFF. The CDR3 nucleotides are TGTGCCAGCAGCTTGGTGTCGAGCGGGAGTAGAAATGAGCAGTTCTTC.

The chain carries TRBV9 and TRBJ2-1, with D possibly called TRBD1 or TRBD2 (7 bases each). CDR1 and CDR2 from the germline V gene are SGDLS and YYNGEE. CDR3 size: 17 residues. The V end was cut by 0 bases, the J end by 5 bases, with 18 bases between. CDR3 sequence: CASSVASGGGLHNEQFF. The CDR3 bases are TGTGCCAGCAGCGTAGCCTCAGGGGGAGGGCTCCACAATGAGCAGTTCTTC.

This clone showed up just once. The chain recombines TRBV28 with TRBJ1-5; 9 positions match TRBD1. Germline CDR1 is MDHEN and CDR2 is SYDVKM. This CDR3 comprises 14 residues. V shed 7 bases and J 7 bases; nucleotides not matched to a gene: 8. This CDR3 is CASTRQGVGQPQHF. DNA for the CDR3: TGTGCCAGCACGAGACAGGGGGTAGGGCAGCCCCAGCATTTT. The variable domain in full, completed from reference TRBV28 and TRBJ1-5, reads DVKVTQSSRYLVKRTGEKVFLECVQDMDHENMFWYRQDPGLGLRLIYFSYDVKMKEKGDIPEGYSVSREKKERFSLILESASTNQTSMYLCASTRQGVGQPQHFGDGTRLSIL.

CDR3 in DNA: TGTGCCAGCAGCTTGTTTGTTGGGTCCACACGGGAGCAGTTCTTC. Its protein product is CASSLFVGSTREQFF. The V and J genes are TRBV5-6 and TRBJ2-1; D remains ambiguous. This CDR3 has 15 amino acids. V lost 1 base and J 10 bases, leaving 18 bases between the germline ends. CDR1 and CDR2 from the germline V gene are SGHDT and YYEEEE.

This chain connects TRBV29-1 to TRBJ2-5; a weak D match, TRBD2 (5 bases). V shed 6 bases and J shed 5 bases, with 13 bases lying between them. CDR1 SQVTM and CDR2 ANQGSEA come from the germline V gene. The length of the CDR3 is 12 residues. The CDR3 region has the DNA TGCAGCGTGGATGTATCGGGGGAGACCCAGTACTTC. Its protein is CSVDVSGETQYF.

The chain employs TRBV11-2 and TRBJ2-5, with 10 bases aligning to TRBD2. The CDR3 is 16 residues long. The V segment lost 5 bases and the J segment 2 bases; nucleotides outside the gene matches: 8. CDR1 and CDR2 (germline): SGHAT, FQNNGV. The CDR3 DNA is TGTGCCAGCAGCCCAGGACTAGCGGCCTTACAAGAGACCCAGTACTTC. Residues: CASSPGLAALQETQYF.

This rearrangement joins TRBV5-4 to TRBJ1-4, with 11 bases that match TRBD1. CDR3 length equals 15 residues. The junction had 2 bases not matched to a gene; V was cut back by 0 bases and J by 7 bases. The germline V gene encodes CDR1 SGHNT and CDR2 YYREEE (reference sequence). The CDR3 sequence: CASSLAGTGGEKLFF. The CDR3 region has the DNA TGTGCCAGCAGCTTGGCTGGGACAGGGGGTGAAAAACTGTTTTTT.

The J gene is TRBJ2-1, the V gene TRBV5-1; maybe TRBD1 (5 bases). The CDR3 runs to 15 residues. Deletions cut 0 bases from V and 2 bases from J, with 9 bases between. Germline CDR1 and CDR2: SGHRS and YFSETQ. In DNA form, the CDR3 reads TGCGCCAGCAGCTTGGGCGGACAAGCCTACAATGAGCAGTTCTTC. This encodes CASSLGGQAYNEQFF.

This chain connects TRBV7-9 to TRBJ2-1; D not resolved. The CDR3 is 14 amino acids. Trimming shortened V by 2 bases and J by 0 bases, and 5 bases separated the two germline ends. CDR1 is SEHNR, CDR2 FQNEAQ, per germline (reference sequence). CDR3: CASSLPPSYNEQFF. The DNA for the CDR3 is TGTGCCAGCAGCTTACCCCCCTCCTACAATGAGCAGTTCTTC.

This chain joins TRBV27 and TRBJ2-7, with D unclear. V lost 10 bases and J lost 4, with 23 bases in between. The CDR3 runs to 15 residues. Germline CDR1 and CDR2: MNHEY and SMNVEV (reference sequence). In DNA form, the CDR3 reads TGTGCCACCTCCCGAATAGCTGGCCACGATTACGAGCAGTACTTC. The encoded protein is CATSRIAGHDYEQYF.

The genes are TRBV29-1 and TRBJ2-7, with TRBD1 matching over 8 bases. The germline gives CDR1 SQVTM, CDR2 ANQGSEA. J lost 3 bases, V lost 2 bases, and 9 bases had no gene match. This CDR3 has 15 amino acids. The CDR3 sequence is CSVEKMDRENYEQYF. CDR3 in DNA: TGCAGCGTTGAAAAGATGGACAGGGAGAACTACGAGCAGTACTTC.

V usage is TRBV6-5 and J usage is TRBJ2-2; the match to TRBD1 covers 9 bases. In germline, CDR1 is MNHEY, CDR2 SVGAGI. CDR3 length equals 15 residues. The J segment lost 5 bases and the V segment lost 2 bases, leaving 3 bases of the junction unmatched. The CDR3 region is CASSYGTGRTGELFF. The CDR3 DNA sequence: TGTGCCAGCAGTTACGGGACAGGGAGGACCGGGGAGCTGTTTTTT.

The chain couples TRBV27 to TRBJ2-5, with D unresolved. Germline-derived CDR1 and CDR2 are MNHEY and SMNVEV (reference sequence). V was trimmed by 4 bases and J by 4 bases, leaving 16 bases between them. The CDR3 is 15 residues long. The CDR3 sequence is CASSSELNHGETQYF. CDR3 DNA sequence: TGTGCCAGCAGTTCTGAATTAAACCACGGAGAGACCCAGTACTTC.

The chain couples TRBV11-2 to TRBJ2-1; 12 bases align to TRBD2. Germline V CDR1 and CDR2: SGHAT, FQNNGV. This CDR3 has 16 residues. Trimming removed 3 bases from V and 5 bases from J; junction bases left unmatched: 5. CDR3: CASSFGLAGKDNEQFF. In DNA, the CDR3 is TGTGCCAGCAGCTTCGGACTAGCGGGAAAGGACAATGAGCAGTTCTTC.